The next 18 T cell receptor beta chains were all read from a single sample in a study of radiotherapy plus CTLA-4 blockade in lung cancer. Only in-frame clones appear in the TCRdb table, and some are missing; sequencing was by immunoSEQ multiplex PCR. The sample yields around 41,000 clones, 65% to 70% seen once. Sample: peripheral blood, taken from a patient treated with radiotherapy plus ipilimumab. These receptors were taken from a human donor with non-small cell lung cancer who had a partial response to radiotherapy plus ipilimumab.

This clone has just a few counts. The rearrangement links TRBV7-2 to TRBJ1-6, with a possible D match to TRBD1 (5 bases). In germline, CDR1 is SGHTA, CDR2 FQGNSA. Trimming removed 2 bases from V and 1 base from J, with 9 bases in between. This CDR3 comprises 16 residues. The CDR3 region has the DNA TGTGCCAGCAGCTTAAGCGGGGGGTCCTATAATTCACCCCTCCACTTT. It codes for CASSLSGGSYNSPLHF.

This rearrangement joins TRBV30 to TRBJ2-7; 9 bases fit TRBD2. Per germline, CDR1 GTSNPN and CDR2 SVGIG (reference sequence). Trimming removed 1 base from V and 6 bases from J; junction bases left unmatched: 1. The CDR3 runs to 12 residues. The CDR3 coding sequence is TGTGCCTGGAGTGCTAGCGGGATCGAGCAGTACTTC. It yields the protein CAWSASGIEQYF.

The chain couples TRBV30 to TRBJ1-3; 10 bases match TRBD1. The V segment lost 2 bases and the J segment 2 bases; nucleotides outside the gene matches: 3. The CDR3 spans 15 residues. CDR1 and CDR2 from the germline V gene are GTSNPN and SVGIG (reference sequence). In nucleotides, the CDR3 is TGTGCCTGGAGTCCCGGGACAGGGGCTGGAAACACCATATATTTT. It translates to CAWSPGTGAGNTIYF.

The genes are TRBV11-2 and TRBJ2-3, with D possibly TRBD2 on 5 matching bases. This CDR3 contains 15 residues. V lost 1 base and J 2 bases, leaving 10 bases between the germline ends. Looked up from germline, CDR1 is SGHAT and CDR2 is FQNNGV. The CDR3 loop is CASSLGGLATDTQYF. The CDR3 nucleotides read TGTGCCAGCAGCTTAGGAGGCCTAGCCACAGATACGCAGTATTTT.

The rearrangement links TRBV6-5 to TRBJ1-5; the D is unclear. Germline V gene sequence: CDR1 MNHEY, CDR2 SVGAGI. There are 16 residues in the CDR3. Trimming pared 4 bases from V and 0 bases from J, leaving 13 bases between. CDR3 nucleotide sequence: TGTGCCAGCAGTTGGTCCACTCTCGATAGCAATCAGCCCCAGCATTTT. Its protein is CASSWSTLDSNQPQHF.

The V gene is TRBV6-5, the J gene TRBJ1-2, with 7 bases lining up with TRBD1. Looked up from germline, CDR1 is MNHEY and CDR2 is SVGAGI. The CDR3 length is 13 residues. J lost 4 bases, V lost 11 bases, and 10 bases had no gene match. The CDR3 loop is CACSVDRSYGYTF. Written as DNA, the CDR3 is TGTGCCTGTAGTGTGGACAGGTCCTATGGCTACACCTTC.

J is TRBJ2-7 and V is TRBV2, with TRBD2 matching 7 bases. Germline assignment: CDR1 SNHLY and CDR2 FYNNEI. This CDR3 is built from 14 residues. J was trimmed by 6 bases and V by 6 bases; bases with no gene match: 11. CDR3 sequence reads: CASRALASLGEQYF. The CDR3 region has the DNA TGTGCCAGCAGGGCACTAGCGAGTCTAGGCGAGCAGTACTTC.

CDR3 protein: CSVESGDLYNEQFF. As DNA, the CDR3 is TGCAGCGTCGAAAGCGGGGACCTCTACAATGAGCAGTTCTTC. The chain carries TRBV29-1 and TRBJ2-1, with 7 bases that match TRBD2. Germline-derived CDR1 and CDR2 are SQVTM and ANQGSEA. The ends lost 6 bases at V and 3 bases at J; junction bases unmatched: 8. This CDR3 is 14 amino acids long.

The chain combines TRBV15 with TRBJ1-2; D perhaps matches TRBD1 (5 bases). The CDR3 totals 16 residues. In germline, CDR1 is LNHNV, CDR2 YYDKDF (reference sequence). The V end was cut by 0 bases, the J end by 4 bases, with 15 bases between. CDR3 sequence reads: CATSRDPGRDSYGYTF. The CDR3 DNA reads TGTGCCACCAGCAGAGATCCCGGCAGGGATAGCTATGGCTACACCTTC. Supplemented by reference TRBV15 and TRBJ1-2, the full variable domain reads DAMVIQNPRYQVTQFGKPVTLSCSQTLNHNVMYWYQQKSSQAPKLLFHYYDKDFNNEADTPDNFQSRRPNTSFCFLDIRSPGLGDTAMYLCATSRDPGRDSYGYTFGSGTRLTVV.

This clone was detected only a few times. The rearrangement links TRBV7-3 to TRBJ2-2, with D maybe TRBD1 (5 bases). CDR1 and CDR2 from the germline V gene are SGHTA and FQGTGA. V gave up 4 bases and J gave up 2 bases, with 8 bases separating them. The CDR3 totals 14 residues. DNA for the CDR3: TGTGCCAGCAGCTATGGACACAACACCGGGGAGCTGTTTTTT. It is translated as CASSYGHNTGELFF.

In this sample, this clone turned up once. The gene calls are TRBV29-1 and TRBJ2-3; D call uncertain. The CDR3 consists of 13 residues. Germline V lookup: CDR1 SQVTM, CDR2 ANQGSEA. V was trimmed by 3 bases and J by 0 bases, leaving 7 bases between them. The chain's CDR3 is CSVDGGSTDTQYF. The CDR3 DNA is TGCAGCGTTGACGGCGGCAGCACAGATACGCAGTATTTT.

CDR3 amino acids: CASSVSGFSTDTQYF. The CDR3 DNA reads TGTGCCAGCAGCGTGAGCGGGTTCAGCACAGATACGCAGTATTTT. V gene TRBV9 combines with J gene TRBJ2-3, with a possible D match to TRBD2 (6 bases). Between the trimmed V and J ends, which lost 2 bases and 0 bases, there was a span of 10 bases. In germline, CDR1 is SGDLS, CDR2 YYNGEE. This CDR3 contains 15 residues.

This clone was seen only a few times. The sample carries other DNA sequences with the same CDR3. The chain employs TRBV19 and TRBJ1-1; D remains ambiguous. CDR1 and CDR2 from the germline V gene are LNHDA and SQIVND (reference sequence). CDR3 length: 14 residues. Trimming cost V 3 bases and J 0 bases, with 8 bases left between them. The DNA of the CDR3 is TGTGCCAGTAGTATTAGCGGAATGAACACTGAAGCTTTCTTT. Its translation is CASSISGMNTEAFF.

This clone has more than one count but fewer than ten. V and J are TRBV7-6 and TRBJ1-3; 7 positions match TRBD1. The CDR3 has 11 amino acids. The germline V gene has CDR1 SGHVS and CDR2 FNYEAQ. CDR3 sequence: CGDRAGNTIYF. The CDR3 DNA reads TGTGGTGACAGGGCTGGAAACACCATATATTTT.

The chain carries TRBV6-1 and TRBJ2-2; TRBD1 is a possible D gene (5 bases). The V gene's germline CDR1 is MNHNS and CDR2 SASEGT. CDR3 length: 13 amino acids. The ends were cut back, 7 bases at V and 8 bases at J, with 14 bases in the middle. The CDR3 sequence is CASIRELGGELFF. The DNA for the CDR3 is TGTGCCAGCATCAGGGAATTGGGTGGGGAGCTGTTTTTT.

V and J are TRBV19 and TRBJ2-3; 11 bases are a match to TRBD2. This CDR3 has 16 residues. The germline V gene has CDR1 LNHDA and CDR2 SQIVND (reference sequence). V shed 2 bases, J shed 4 bases, and the junction held 5 bases outside the gene matches. In nucleotides, the CDR3 is TGTGCCAGTAGTATATCGGGACTAGCGGCCCCAGATACGCAGTATTTT. Translated, it gives CASSISGLAAPDTQYF.

The rearrangement joins TRBV7-2 to TRBJ2-5; 8 nucleotides agree with TRBD2. Germline V gene sequence: CDR1 SGHTA, CDR2 FQGNSA. The CDR3 consists of 15 residues. Losses at the gene ends were 2 bases for V and 2 bases for J; bases not matched to a gene: 4. The CDR3 loop is CASSLLAGTQETQYF. In nucleotides, the CDR3 is TGTGCCAGCAGCTTATTAGCGGGGACTCAAGAGACCCAGTACTTC.

The rearrangement links TRBV14 to TRBJ2-1; 8 bases fit TRBD2. CDR3 size: 17 residues. Germline V gene data show CDR1 as SGHDN and CDR2 as FVKESK. V shed 4 bases and J 8 bases; nucleotides not matched to a gene: 16. DNA of the CDR3: TGTGCCAGCAGCCTCCGGAGGGGGACTAGTACTCTCGATGAGCAGTTCTTC. The encoded protein is CASSLRRGTSTLDEQFF.